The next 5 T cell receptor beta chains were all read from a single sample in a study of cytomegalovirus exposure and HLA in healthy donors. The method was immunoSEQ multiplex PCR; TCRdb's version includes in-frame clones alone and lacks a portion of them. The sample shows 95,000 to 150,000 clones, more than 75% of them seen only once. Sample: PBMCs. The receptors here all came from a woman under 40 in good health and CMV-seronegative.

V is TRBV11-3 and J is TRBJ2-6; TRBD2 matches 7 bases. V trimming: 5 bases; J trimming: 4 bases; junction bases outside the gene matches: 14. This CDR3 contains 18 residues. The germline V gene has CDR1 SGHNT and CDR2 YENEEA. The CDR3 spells CASSDSGSGREGANVLTF. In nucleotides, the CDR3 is TGTGCCAGCAGCGATAGCGGGTCGGGCAGGGAAGGGGCCAACGTCCTGACTTTC.

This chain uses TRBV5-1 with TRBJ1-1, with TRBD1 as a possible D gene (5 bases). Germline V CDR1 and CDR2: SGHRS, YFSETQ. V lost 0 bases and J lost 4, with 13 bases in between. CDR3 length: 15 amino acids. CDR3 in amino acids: CASSLAQGESTEAFF. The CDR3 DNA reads TGCGCCAGCAGCTTGGCCCAGGGTGAGAGCACTGAAGCTTTCTTT. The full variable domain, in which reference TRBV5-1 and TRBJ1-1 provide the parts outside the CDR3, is KAGVTQTPRYLIKTRGQQVTLSCSPISGHRSVSWYQQTPGQGLQFLFEYFSETQRNKGNFPGRFSGRQFSNSRSEMNVSTLELGDSALYLCASSLAQGESTEAFFGQGTRLTVV.

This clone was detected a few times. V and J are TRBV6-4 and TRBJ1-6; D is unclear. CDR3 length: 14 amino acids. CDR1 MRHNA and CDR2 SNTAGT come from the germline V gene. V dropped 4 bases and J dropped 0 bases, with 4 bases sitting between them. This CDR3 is CASSGGSYNSPLHF. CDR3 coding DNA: TGTGCCAGCAGTGGCGGCTCCTATAATTCACCCCTCCACTTT.

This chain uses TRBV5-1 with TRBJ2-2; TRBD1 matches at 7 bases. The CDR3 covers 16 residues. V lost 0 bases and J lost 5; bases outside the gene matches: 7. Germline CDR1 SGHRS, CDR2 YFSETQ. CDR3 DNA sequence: TGCGCCAGCAGCTTGGGGCCGAACAGGGGAACCGGGGAGCTGTTTTTT. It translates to CASSLGPNRGTGELFF.

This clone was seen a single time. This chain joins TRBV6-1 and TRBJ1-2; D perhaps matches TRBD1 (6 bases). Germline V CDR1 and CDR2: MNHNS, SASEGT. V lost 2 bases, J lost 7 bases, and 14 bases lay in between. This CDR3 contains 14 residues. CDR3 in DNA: TGTGCCAGCAGTGAATTAGCCCGGGACACTGGCTACACCTTC. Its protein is CASSELARDTGYTF.